Presented here are 23 T cell receptor beta chains from one specimen sequenced in a study of cytomegalovirus exposure and HLA in healthy donors. PCR primers comprised 60 Vbeta and 13 Jbeta primers. Assay used: immunoSEQ multiplex PCR; TCRdb lists only in-frame clones, some missing. The sample lists over 200,000 clones; 70% to 80% were seen once. Sequences were obtained from PBMCs. The receptor set was obtained from a woman in her sixties in good health and CMV-seropositive.

The gene calls are TRBV28 and TRBJ1-5; D possibly corresponds to TRBD1 (5 bases). Germline V CDR1 and CDR2: MDHEN, SYDVKM. The length of the CDR3 is 14 residues. Trimming left V 5 bases short and J 8 bases short, with 16 bases between. CDR3 DNA sequence: TGTGCCAGCAGTCTAAGTGGGGCGTGGAAGCCCCAGCATTTT. Its protein product is CASSLSGAWKPQHF.

V is TRBV7-9 and J is TRBJ2-3; 9 positions agree with TRBD2. The V segment lost 2 bases and the J segment 4 bases; nucleotides outside the gene matches: 7. The CDR3 is 16 residues long. Germline loops: CDR1 SEHNR, CDR2 FQNEAQ (reference sequence). The CDR3 region is CASSLLRGGVADTQYF. The CDR3 bases are TGTGCCAGCAGCTTACTGCGCGGGGGGGTCGCAGATACGCAGTATTTT. Full variable domain (outside the CDR3, taken from reference TRBV7-9 and TRBJ2-3): DTGVSQNPRHKITKRGQNVTFRCDPISEHNRLYWYRQTLGQGPEFLTYFQNEAQLEKSRLLSDRFSAERPKGSFSTLEIQRTEQGDSAMYLCASSLLRGGVADTQYFGPGTRLTVL.

The rearrangement uses TRBV7-6 and TRBJ1-1, with a weak D call TRBD1 (6 bases). The CDR3 covers 16 residues. Trimming took off 4 bases at V and 0 bases at J, with 15 bases between the two ends. Germline assignment: CDR1 SGHVS and CDR2 FNYEAQ. CDR3 sequence (DNA): TGTGCCAGCAGCTCTGGCGACAGGCCAATGAACACTGAAGCTTTCTTT. Its protein is CASSSGDRPMNTEAFF.

V and J are TRBV2 and TRBJ1-5, with no clear D. Trimming took off 3 bases at V and 5 bases at J, with 11 bases between the two ends. Per germline, CDR1 SNHLY and CDR2 FYNNEI. The CDR3 loop spans 14 amino acids. The CDR3 protein is CASSDLSLDQPQHF. The DNA of the CDR3 is TGTGCCAGCAGTGACCTCAGTCTGGATCAGCCCCAGCATTTT.

J is TRBJ1-2 and V is TRBV29-1, with D perhaps matching TRBD1 (6 bases). V was pared by 5 bases and J by 3 bases, with 10 bases between. Looked up from germline, CDR1 is SQVTM and CDR2 is ANQGSEA. The CDR3 has 12 residues. The CDR3 nucleotides are TGCAGCGTTACAGGGTCCGACTATGGCTACACCTTC. Its translation is CSVTGSDYGYTF.

The chain employs TRBV5-1 and TRBJ1-3; a weak D match, TRBD1 (5 bases). CDR1 and CDR2 from the germline V gene are SGHRS and YFSETQ. The CDR3 contains 14 residues. Trimming removed 5 bases at V and 0 bases at J, with 9 bases between. The CDR3 coding sequence is TGCGCCAGCAGTGGGGGGAGCTCTGGAAACACCATATATTTT. Protein sequence: CASSGGSSGNTIYF.

The genes are TRBV2 and TRBJ1-5, with 12 bases fitting TRBD1. The ends lost 6 bases at V and 0 bases at J; junction bases unmatched: 15. This CDR3 has 20 residues. From germline, CDR1 is SNHLY and CDR2 FYNNEI. For the CDR3, the DNA is TGTGCCAGCAGCACTCCTGAAGGGACAGGGGGCTCCTTTAGCAATCAGCCCCAGCATTTT. Residues: CASSTPEGTGGSFSNQPQHF. The complete variable domain, with remaining parts taken from reference TRBV2 and TRBJ1-5, reads EPEVTQTPSHQVTQMGQEVILRCVPISNHLYFYWYRQILGQKVEFLVSFYNNEISEKSEIFDDQFSVERPDGSNFTLKIRSTKLEDSAMYFCASSTPEGTGGSFSNQPQHFGDGTRLSIL.

In its sample, this clone was seen once. In the same sample, other DNA sequences code for this CDR3. J is TRBJ1-2 and V is TRBV6-1; D is uncertain. V lost 0 bases and J 3 bases, leaving 8 bases between the germline ends. The CDR3 runs to 14 residues. Germline assignment: CDR1 MNHNS and CDR2 SASEGT. The CDR3 DNA sequence: TGTGCCAGCAGTGAAGCGGGAGGAGACTATGGCTACACCTTC. Translation: CASSEAGGDYGYTF.

CDR3 in amino acids: CASSPGTGGQETQYF. DNA of the CDR3: TGCGCCAGCAGCCCAGGGACAGGGGGGCAAGAGACCCAGTACTTC. The chain recombines TRBV5-1 with TRBJ2-5; 11 bases line up with TRBD1. Germline V gene lookup returns CDR1 SGHRS and CDR2 YFSETQ. This CDR3 has 15 amino acids. With V trimmed by 4 bases and J by 2 bases, 4 bases remained unmatched. The variable domain in full, completed from reference TRBV5-1 and TRBJ2-5, reads KAGVTQTPRYLIKTRGQQVTLSCSPISGHRSVSWYQQTPGQGLQFLFEYFSETQRNKGNFPGRFSGRQFSNSRSEMNVSTLELGDSALYLCASSPGTGGQETQYFGPGTRLLVL.

The chain has TRBV28 and TRBJ2-5; 7 bases align to TRBD1. After removal of 6 bases from V and 4 bases from J, the junction contained 5 bases not matched to a gene. Germline lookup yields CDR1 MDHEN and CDR2 SYDVKM. This CDR3 contains 13 residues. CDR3 sequence reads: CASRKGAPETQYF. CDR3 DNA sequence: TGTGCCAGCAGAAAGGGGGCCCCAGAGACCCAGTACTTC.

The rearrangement joins TRBV10-3 to TRBJ1-1; 7 positions agree with TRBD1. The CDR3 totals 15 residues. The V segment lost 3 bases and the J segment 5 bases; nucleotides outside the gene matches: 9. Germline CDR1 is ENHRY and CDR2 is SYGVKD. The CDR3 is CAISDQTGFRTEAFF. The CDR3 DNA reads TGTGCCATCAGTGACCAGACAGGGTTTCGAACTGAAGCTTTCTTT.

The gene calls are TRBV13 and TRBJ2-2; TRBD2 aligns across 8 bases. Looked up from germline, CDR1 is PRHDT and CDR2 is FYEKMQ (reference sequence). The V segment lost 1 base and the J segment 5 bases; nucleotides outside the gene matches: 6. The CDR3 runs to 16 residues. CDR3 nucleotides: TGTGCCAGCAGCTTAGAAGGACTAGCTTTTACCGGGGAGCTGTTTTTT. It is translated as CASSLEGLAFTGELFF.

This sequence joins TRBV5-1 and TRBJ2-5, with D perhaps TRBD1 (5 bases). Looked up from germline, CDR1 is SGHRS and CDR2 is YFSETQ. This CDR3 region has 14 residues. V shed 4 bases and J shed 2 bases, with 12 bases lying between them. In DNA form, the CDR3 reads TGCGCCAGCAGCCCCGACAGTACACAAGAGACCCAGTACTTC. It specifies CASSPDSTQETQYF.

The chain joins TRBV7-9 to TRBJ1-2; 9 bases align to TRBD1. With V trimmed by 5 bases and J by 7 bases, 8 bases remained unmatched. The CDR3 loop spans 14 amino acids. Germline CDR1 reads SEHNR; CDR2 reads FQNEAQ (reference sequence). The CDR3 reads CASSRDRVGAGYTF. DNA of the CDR3: TGTGCCAGCAGCCGGGACAGGGTCGGGGCTGGCTACACCTTC.

The J gene is TRBJ1-5, the V gene TRBV19, with 8 bases fitting TRBD1. Germline assignment: CDR1 LNHDA and CDR2 SQIVND (reference sequence). V shed 6 bases, J shed 4 bases, and the junction held 8 bases outside the gene matches. The CDR3 runs to 15 residues. The CDR3 loop reads CASSGQGGGNQPQHF. CDR3 DNA sequence: TGTGCCAGTAGCGGACAGGGTGGAGGAAATCAGCCCCAGCATTTT.

The chain is built from TRBV18 and TRBJ1-1; D is undetermined. Per germline, CDR1 KGHSH and CDR2 LQKENI. The V gene lost 8 bases and the J gene lost 0 bases, with 7 bases spanning the gap. This CDR3 has 12 amino acids. The CDR3 DNA reads as TGTGCCAGCGCAGACATGAACACTGAAGCTTTCTTT. Protein product: CASADMNTEAFF.

This clone appeared a single time. The chain uses TRBV7-3 and TRBJ2-1, with 8 bases aligning to TRBD1. The CDR3 has 13 amino acids. J lost 6 bases, V lost 2 bases, and 0 bases had no gene match. CDR1 is SGHTA and CDR2 is FQGTGA in the germline V gene. The CDR3: CASSLGQGNEQFF. CDR3 in DNA: TGTGCCAGCAGCTTAGGACAGGGCAATGAGCAGTTCTTC.

This chain links TRBV21-1 with TRBJ2-7; the table's D call TRBD2 went unverified against the DNA. TRBV21-1 is an annotated pseudogene. The CDR3 is 15 residues long. The CDR3 nucleotides are TGTGCCAGCAGCCGTAGCGGGTGGGACTCCTACGAGCAGTACTTC. Amino acids: CASSRSGWDSYEQYF.

The chain has TRBV30 and TRBJ2-5; 12 bases match TRBD1. V was clipped by 8 bases and J by 5 bases; unmatched bases: 9. The CDR3 consists of 14 residues. Per germline, CDR1 GTSNPN and CDR2 SVGIG (reference sequence). The CDR3 nucleotides read TGTGCCAGGACCGGGACAGGGGGCGGGGAGACCCAGTACTTC. It yields the protein CARTGTGGGETQYF. Full variable domain (missing parts from reference TRBV30 and TRBJ2-5): SQTIHQWPATLVQPVGSPLSLECTVEGTSNPNLYWYRQAAGRGLQLLFYSVGIGQISSEVPQNLSASRPQDRQFILSSKKLLLSDSGFYLCARTGTGGGETQYFGPGTRLLVL.

This chain uses TRBV29-1 with TRBJ2-5; 11 nucleotides line up with TRBD2. V gave up 2 bases and J gave up 4 bases; unmatched junction bases: 6. CDR1 is SQVTM, CDR2 ANQGSEA, per germline. This CDR3 has 15 residues. CDR3 protein: CSVELLAGAIETQYF. For the CDR3, the DNA is TGCAGCGTTGAACTACTAGCGGGAGCTATAGAGACCCAGTACTTC.

The V gene is TRBV5-1, the J gene TRBJ1-1; D possibly corresponds to TRBD1 (6 bases). The CDR3 contains 16 residues. V was shortened by 4 bases and J by 0 bases, with 16 bases between the two germline ends. The germline V gene encodes CDR1 SGHRS and CDR2 YFSETQ. In DNA form, the CDR3 reads TGCGCCAGCAGCGTGACAGGCGTTTACGTGAACACTGAAGCTTTCTTT. This gives the protein CASSVTGVYVNTEAFF. The full variable domain, completed using reference TRBV5-1 and TRBJ1-1, is KAGVTQTPRYLIKTRGQQVTLSCSPISGHRSVSWYQQTPGQGLQFLFEYFSETQRNKGNFPGRFSGRQFSNSRSEMNVSTLELGDSALYLCASSVTGVYVNTEAFFGQGTRLTVV.

The chain combines TRBV7-9 with TRBJ1-1, with a weak D call TRBD1 (5 bases). With 5 bases removed from V and 6 bases from J, the gap between germline ends came to 16 bases. The CDR3 is made up of 14 amino acids. Germline lookup yields CDR1 SEHNR and CDR2 FQNEAQ (reference sequence). The CDR3: CASSGGLGGPEAFF. CDR3 nucleotides: TGTGCCAGCAGCGGGGGACTCGGGGGTCCTGAAGCTTTCTTT.

This clone was picked up a small number of times. The chain recombines TRBV5-1 with TRBJ2-1, with a weak D call TRBD2 (6 bases). Trimming shortened V by 3 bases and J by 5 bases, and 12 bases separated the two germline ends. The CDR3 consists of 14 residues. CDR1 SGHRS and CDR2 YFSETQ come from the germline V gene. The CDR3 DNA follows: TGCGCCAGCAGCTCGCGGGACGGCGACAATGAGCAGTTCTTC. It encodes CASSSRDGDNEQFF.